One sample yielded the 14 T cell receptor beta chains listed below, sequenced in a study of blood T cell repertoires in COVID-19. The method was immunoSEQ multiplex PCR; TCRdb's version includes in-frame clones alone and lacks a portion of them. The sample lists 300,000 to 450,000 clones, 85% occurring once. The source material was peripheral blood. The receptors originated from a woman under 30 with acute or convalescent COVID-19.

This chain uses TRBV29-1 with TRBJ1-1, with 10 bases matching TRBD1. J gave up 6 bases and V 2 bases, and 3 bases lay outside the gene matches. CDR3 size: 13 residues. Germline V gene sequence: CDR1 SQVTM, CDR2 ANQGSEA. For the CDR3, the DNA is TGCAGCGTTGAATCTGGACAGGGGGCTGAAGCTTTCTTT. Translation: CSVESGQGAEAFF.

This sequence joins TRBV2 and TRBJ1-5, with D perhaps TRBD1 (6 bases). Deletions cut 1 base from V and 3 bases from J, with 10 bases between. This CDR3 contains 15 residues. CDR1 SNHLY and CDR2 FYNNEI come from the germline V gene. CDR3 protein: CASSEDRVANQPQHF. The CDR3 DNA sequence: TGTGCCAGCAGTGAAGACAGGGTGGCCAATCAGCCCCAGCATTTT.

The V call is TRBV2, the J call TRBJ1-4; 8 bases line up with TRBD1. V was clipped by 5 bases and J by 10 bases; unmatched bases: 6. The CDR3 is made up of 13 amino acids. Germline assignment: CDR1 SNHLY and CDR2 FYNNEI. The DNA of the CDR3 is TGTGCCAGCAGTTCACAGGGGGTAGGAAAACTGTTTTTT. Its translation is CASSSQGVGKLFF. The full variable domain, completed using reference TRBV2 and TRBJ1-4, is EPEVTQTPSHQVTQMGQEVILRCVPISNHLYFYWYRQILGQKVEFLVSFYNNEISEKSEIFDDQFSVERPDGSNFTLKIRSTKLEDSAMYFCASSSQGVGKLFFGSGTQLSVL.

The CDR3 is CASSNPRGEQYF. The CDR3 DNA reads as TGTGCCAGCAGCAACCCTAGGGGGGAGCAGTACTTC. This chain uses TRBV12-3 or TRBV12-4 with TRBJ2-7; D perhaps matches TRBD1 (6 bases). CDR3 length: 12 amino acids. Trimming took 6 bases from V and 7 from J, leaving 13 bases between them.

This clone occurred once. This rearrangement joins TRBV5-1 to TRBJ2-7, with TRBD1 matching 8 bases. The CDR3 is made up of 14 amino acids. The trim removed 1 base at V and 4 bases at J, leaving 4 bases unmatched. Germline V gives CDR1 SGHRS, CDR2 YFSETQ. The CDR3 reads CASSLLGQGYEQYF. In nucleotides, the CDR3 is TGCGCCAGCAGCTTGCTTGGACAGGGATACGAGCAGTACTTC.

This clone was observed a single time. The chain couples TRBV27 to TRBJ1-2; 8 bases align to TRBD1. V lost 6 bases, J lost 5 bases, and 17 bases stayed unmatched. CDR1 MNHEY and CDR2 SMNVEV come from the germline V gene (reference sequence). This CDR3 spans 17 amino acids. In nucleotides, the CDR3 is TGTGCCAGCAGCATCGCCGGGACAGGATTCCTGGGATATGGCTACACCTTC. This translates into CASSIAGTGFLGYGYTF.

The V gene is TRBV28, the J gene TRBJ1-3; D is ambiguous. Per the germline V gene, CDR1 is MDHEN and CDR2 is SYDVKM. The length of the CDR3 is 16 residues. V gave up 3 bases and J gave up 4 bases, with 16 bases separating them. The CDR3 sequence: CASSFHSPAGGNTIYF. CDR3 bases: TGTGCCAGCAGTTTCCACAGCCCGGCGGGAGGAAACACCATATATTTT. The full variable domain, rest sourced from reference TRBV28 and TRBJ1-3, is DVKVTQSSRYLVKRTGEKVFLECVQDMDHENMFWYRQDPGLGLRLIYFSYDVKMKEKGDIPEGYSVSREKKERFSLILESASTNQTSMYLCASSFHSPAGGNTIYFGEGSWLTVV.

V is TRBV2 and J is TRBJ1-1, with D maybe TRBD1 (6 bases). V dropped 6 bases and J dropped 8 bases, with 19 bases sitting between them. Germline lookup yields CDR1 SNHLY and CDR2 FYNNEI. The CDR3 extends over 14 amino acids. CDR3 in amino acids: CASRELGTPSEAFF. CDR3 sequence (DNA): TGTGCCAGCAGAGAACTTGGGACACCCTCCGAAGCTTTCTTT.

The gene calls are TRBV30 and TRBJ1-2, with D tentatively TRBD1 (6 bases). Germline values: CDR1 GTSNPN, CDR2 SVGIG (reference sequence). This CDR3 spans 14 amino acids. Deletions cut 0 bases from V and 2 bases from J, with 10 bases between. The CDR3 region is CAWSVPGQNYGYTF. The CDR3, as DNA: TGTGCCTGGAGTGTACCCGGACAGAACTATGGCTACACCTTC.

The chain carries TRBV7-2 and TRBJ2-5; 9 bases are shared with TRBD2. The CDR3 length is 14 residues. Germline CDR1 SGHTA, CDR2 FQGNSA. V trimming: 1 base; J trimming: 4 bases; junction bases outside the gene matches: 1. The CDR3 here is CASSLGAGGETQYF. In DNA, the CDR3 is TGTGCCAGCAGCTTAGGAGCGGGAGGAGAGACCCAGTACTTC.

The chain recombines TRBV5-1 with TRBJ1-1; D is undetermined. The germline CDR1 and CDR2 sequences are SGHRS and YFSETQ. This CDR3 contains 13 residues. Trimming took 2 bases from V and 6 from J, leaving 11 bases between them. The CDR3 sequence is CASSFSGLPEAFF. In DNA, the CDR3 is TGCGCCAGCAGCTTTTCGGGATTACCTGAAGCTTTCTTT.

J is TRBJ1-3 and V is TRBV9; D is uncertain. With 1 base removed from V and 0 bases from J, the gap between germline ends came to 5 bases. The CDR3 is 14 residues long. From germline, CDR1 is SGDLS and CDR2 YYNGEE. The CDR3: CASSVYFSGNTIYF. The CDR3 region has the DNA TGTGCCAGCAGCGTATACTTCTCTGGAAACACCATATATTTT.

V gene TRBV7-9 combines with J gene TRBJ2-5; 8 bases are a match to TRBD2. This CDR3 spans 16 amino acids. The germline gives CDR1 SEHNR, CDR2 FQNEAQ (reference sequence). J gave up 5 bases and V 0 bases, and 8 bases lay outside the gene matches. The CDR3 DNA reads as TGTGCCAGCAGCTTAGCAGCGGGGGACGGAAGGGAGACCCAGTACTTC. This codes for CASSLAAGDGRETQYF.

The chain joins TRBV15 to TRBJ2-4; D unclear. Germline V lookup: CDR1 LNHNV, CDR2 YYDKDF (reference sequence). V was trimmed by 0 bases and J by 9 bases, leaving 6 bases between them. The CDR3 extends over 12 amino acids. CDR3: CATSRDTGIQYF. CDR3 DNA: TGTGCCACCAGCAGAGATACGGGCATTCAGTACTTC.